The next 16 T cell receptor beta chains were all read from a single sample in a study of blood T cell repertoires in COVID-19. The method was immunoSEQ multiplex PCR; TCRdb's version includes in-frame clones alone and lacks a portion of them. This sample has over 300,000 clones, with more than 70% found just once. The sequencing sample was made of peripheral blood. These receptors were collected from a man younger than 35 who had recovered from COVID-19.

The chain employs TRBV11-2 and TRBJ2-7; 8 bases fit TRBD2. Germline V gene data show CDR1 as SGHAT and CDR2 as FQNNGV. This CDR3 is built from 15 residues. V lost 0 bases and J lost 2; bases outside the gene matches: 3. The CDR3 DNA is TGTGCCAGCAGCTTAGAGCGGGGGGCTCCCTACGAGCAGTACTTC. As protein: CASSLERGAPYEQYF.

The V call is TRBV5-1, the J call TRBJ1-1, with D tentatively TRBD1 (6 bases). Trimming cost V 0 bases and J 2 bases, with 20 bases left between them. The CDR3 is 18 residues long. Germline-derived CDR1 and CDR2 are SGHRS and YFSETQ. The CDR3: CASSLVTYTGTQNTEAFF. Written as DNA, the CDR3 is TGCGCCAGCAGCTTGGTCACCTACACCGGGACACAAAACACTGAAGCTTTCTTT.

The CDR3 DNA reads as TGTGCCAGCAGTTTATACGGGAGCTCCTATAATTCACCCCTCCACTTT. This gives the protein CASSLYGSSYNSPLHF. The V call is TRBV6-5, the J call TRBJ1-6; D uncertain. V was clipped by 4 bases and J by 0 bases, with 10 bases between them. The CDR3 is 16 residues long. In germline, CDR1 is MNHEY, CDR2 SVGAGI.

This chain links TRBV5-1 with TRBJ2-2; TRBD1 matches at 7 bases. CDR1 is SGHRS, CDR2 YFSETQ, per germline. This CDR3 has 14 amino acids. The J segment lost 0 bases and the V segment lost 7 bases, leaving 3 bases of the junction unmatched. The CDR3 nucleotides are TGCGCCAGCGGGGACAGCCCGAACACCGGGGAGCTGTTTTTT. Residues: CASGDSPNTGELFF.

This chain uses TRBV19 with TRBJ2-7; possibly TRBD1 for D (6 bases). V lost 5 bases and J lost 4, with 12 bases in between. There are 13 residues in the CDR3. Germline loops: CDR1 LNHDA, CDR2 SQIVND (reference sequence). CDR3 protein: CASSSGQTYEQYF. In DNA, the CDR3 is TGTGCCAGTAGTTCCGGACAGACTTACGAGCAGTACTTC.

This chain links TRBV19 with TRBJ1-1; TRBD1 matches at 7 bases. Germline V lookup: CDR1 LNHDA, CDR2 SQIVND (reference sequence). The V segment lost 8 bases and the J segment 4 bases; nucleotides outside the gene matches: 7. The CDR3 runs to 13 residues. CDR3 nucleotides: TGTGCCAGTGAGGGGGCGCTGGGCACTGAAGCTTTCTTT. It specifies CASEGALGTEAFF.

The genes are TRBV27 and TRBJ1-5, with TRBD1 matching 7 bases. Germline loops: CDR1 MNHEY, CDR2 SMNVEV (reference sequence). The V segment lost 3 bases and the J segment 7 bases; nucleotides outside the gene matches: 6. The CDR3 has 14 amino acids. The CDR3 DNA follows: TGTGCCAGCAGTTTCGAAGGGGGCCAACAGCCCCAGCATTTT. This codes for CASSFEGGQQPQHF.

The J gene is TRBJ2-3, the V gene TRBV5-4, with TRBD1 identical over 9 bases. CDR1 is SGHNT, CDR2 YYREEE, per germline (reference sequence). After removal of 3 bases from V and 0 bases from J, the junction contained 5 bases not matched to a gene. The CDR3 runs 16 residues. The CDR3 here is CASSSDRGSSTDTQYF. CDR3 nucleotide sequence: TGTGCCAGCAGCTCGGACAGGGGATCTAGCACAGATACGCAGTATTTT.

This sequence joins TRBV5-1 and TRBJ2-1, with 8 bases lining up with TRBD2. V lost 5 bases, J lost 1 base, and 5 bases stayed unmatched. The germline gives CDR1 SGHRS, CDR2 YFSETQ. This CDR3 has 15 residues. The CDR3 loop reads CASRLAGSSYNEQFF. The CDR3 DNA reads TGCGCCAGCAGGTTAGCGGGATCATCCTACAATGAGCAGTTCTTC.

The chain links TRBV28 to TRBJ1-3; tentative D call: TRBD1 (5 bases). Germline V gene lookup returns CDR1 MDHEN and CDR2 SYDVKM. Trimming took off 3 bases at V and 4 bases at J, with 13 bases between the two ends. This CDR3 region has 15 residues. CDR3 nucleotide sequence: TGTGCCAGCAGTTTTTGGGGCCGTGGGGGAAACACCATATATTTT. Amino acids: CASSFWGRGGNTIYF.

This chain joins TRBV12-5 and TRBJ1-1; D is unresolved. Germline CDR1 and CDR2: LGHNT and FRNRAP. Trimming cost V 0 bases and J 2 bases, with 7 bases left between them. CDR3 length: 14 amino acids. The CDR3 protein is CASGLVGGNTEAFF. CDR3 nucleotides: TGTGCTAGTGGTTTGGTAGGAGGTAACACTGAAGCTTTCTTT.

This clone was seen once. This chain joins TRBV7-8 and TRBJ2-3, with TRBD2 matching 12 bases. The J segment lost 5 bases and the V segment lost 2 bases, leaving 11 bases of the junction unmatched. The CDR3 sequence is 18 residues long. Germline V lookup: CDR1 SGHVS, CDR2 FQNEAQ. CDR3 DNA: TGTGCCAGCAGCTTAACCCGACTAGCGGGAGTCCAAGAAGATACGCAGTATTTT. This sequence encodes CASSLTRLAGVQEDTQYF.

A word on this clone: In the same sample, other DNA sequences code for this CDR3. The chain links TRBV19 to TRBJ1-5, with 8 bases aligning to TRBD1. This CDR3 is 14 amino acids long. V lost 3 bases to trimming and J lost 7 bases; unmatched junction nucleotides: 5. Germline V CDR1 and CDR2: LNHDA, SQIVND (reference sequence). The CDR3 loop is CASSIGQGGQPQHF. The DNA for the CDR3 is TGTGCCAGTAGTATCGGACAGGGAGGACAGCCCCAGCATTTT. Based on the CDR3 plus reference TRBV19 and TRBJ1-5, the full variable domain is DGGITQSPKYLFRKEGQNVTLSCEQNLNHDAMYWYRQDPGQGLRLIYYSQIVNDFQKGDIAEGYSVSREKKESFPLTVTSAQKNPTAFYLCASSIGQGGQPQHFGDGTRLSIL.

V is TRBV7-2 and J is TRBJ2-5, with D maybe TRBD2 (6 bases). The CDR3 sequence is 13 residues long. The germline V and J ends were trimmed by 1 base and 5 bases, with 8 bases remaining between them. Looked up from germline, CDR1 is SGHTA and CDR2 is FQGNSA. The CDR3 nucleotides are TGTGCCAGCAGCTTAGGACTAGTTGAGACCCAGTACTTC. Its translation is CASSLGLVETQYF.

The rearrangement uses TRBV7-9 and TRBJ2-4, with 7 positions matching TRBD2. The CDR3 runs to 14 residues. Germline CDR1 and CDR2: SEHNR and FQNEAQ (reference sequence). V was pared by 1 base and J by 7 bases, with 4 bases of the junction left unmatched. The DNA of the CDR3 is TGTGCCAGCAGCTTAGGACTAGCCGTGAACATTCAGTACTTC. Protein: CASSLGLAVNIQYF.

The rearrangement links TRBV4-1 to TRBJ2-1, with TRBD2 identical over 12 bases. With V trimmed by 5 bases and J by 8 bases, 13 bases remained unmatched. The germline V gene has CDR1 MGHRA and CDR2 YSYEKL. The CDR3 consists of 17 residues. Here the CDR3 DNA reads TGCGCCAGCAGCTACAGACTAGCGGGAGACGTTAAGTATGAGCAGTTCTTC. This gives the protein CASSYRLAGDVKYEQFF.